The 27 T cell receptor beta chains presented below share a single source sample, sequenced in a study of T cells in Graves' hyperthyroidism and ophthalmopathy. Authors of the study amplified TCR beta CDR3 regions from RNA transcripts. HTBI primers were used for first-round RT-PCR of the TCR CDR3. From the multiplex PCR reads, TCRdb called clonotypes with MiXCR, one entry per CDR3 protein. Among hundreds of thousands of distinct CDR3 sequences listed, 15% to 19% were seen once. Sequenced: blood. The source is a woman between 18 and 29 years old with Graves' hyperthyroidism that later progressed to Graves' ophthalmopathy.

The table lists this clonotype with many counts. The V and J genes are TRBV6-1 and TRBJ1-2, with D possibly matching TRBD1 (6 bases). V gave up 6 bases and J gave up 4 bases, with 15 bases separating them. Germline V gene lookup returns CDR1 MNHNS and CDR2 SASEGT. This CDR3 is built from 14 residues. The CDR3: CASRAGTRIYGYTF. CDR3 nucleotide sequence: TGTGCCAGCAGAGCCGGGACAAGGATCTATGGCTACACCTTC.

This clonotype has more than one count but fewer than ten. This rearrangement joins TRBV20-1 to TRBJ2-5; D is ambiguous. The length of the CDR3 is 14 residues. Germline V gives CDR1 DFQATT, CDR2 SNEGSKA (reference sequence). V shed 0 bases and J shed 0 bases, with 8 bases lying between them. CDR3 residues: CSARDGVNQETQYF. Here the CDR3 DNA reads TGCAGTGCTAGAGATGGGGTCAACCAAGAGACCCAGTACTTC.

The V gene is TRBV15, the J gene TRBJ2-7; 7 positions match TRBD1. The trim removed 3 bases at V and 4 bases at J, leaving 9 bases unmatched. The CDR3 has 15 amino acids. In germline, CDR1 is LNHNV, CDR2 YYDKDF (reference sequence). The CDR3: CATSSRQGAGYEQYF. CDR3 nucleotides: TGTGCCACCAGCAGCCGACAGGGTGCGGGTTACGAGCAGTACTTC.

This clonotype was detected ten times or more. The V call is TRBV30, the J call TRBJ2-5; D ambiguous. This CDR3 has 11 residues. The V end was cut by 1 base, the J end by 5 bases, with 5 bases between. CDR1 is GTSNPN and CDR2 is SVGIG in the germline V gene (reference sequence). The CDR3 region is CAWSAAETQYF. The CDR3 region has the DNA TGTGCCTGGAGTGCCGCTGAGACCCAGTACTTC.

The chain combines TRBV12-3 or TRBV12-4 with TRBJ2-1, with D perhaps matching TRBD1 (6 bases). The CDR3 spans 15 residues. Trimming pared 3 bases from V and 4 bases from J, leaving 13 bases between. CDR3 DNA: TGTGCCAGCAGTTTCTCCGGGACACCTTACAATGAGCAGTTCTTC. This sequence encodes CASSFSGTPYNEQFF.

The rearrangement uses TRBV7-9 and TRBJ2-7; D is unresolved. Between the trimmed V and J ends, which lost 3 bases and 6 bases, there was a span of 12 bases. Germline lookup yields CDR1 SEHNR and CDR2 FQNEAQ (reference sequence). The CDR3 covers 13 residues. CDR3 protein: CASSFDRDGEQYF. The CDR3 coding sequence is TGTGCCAGCAGCTTCGATCGCGACGGCGAGCAGTACTTC.

V is TRBV9 and J is TRBJ2-7; 8 nucleotides line up with TRBD2. Trimming removed 4 bases from V and 5 bases from J; junction bases left unmatched: 8. Germline assignment: CDR1 SGDLS and CDR2 YYNGEE. The CDR3 runs to 14 residues. The CDR3 spells CASSPGGGYDEQYF. The CDR3 DNA reads TGTGCCAGCAGCCCCGGGGGGGGCTATGACGAGCAGTACTTC.

This clonotype was seen more than once but under ten times. This rearrangement joins TRBV7-6 to TRBJ2-2; unclear D gene. This CDR3 contains 14 residues. The germline V gene encodes CDR1 SGHVS and CDR2 FNYEAQ. V gave up 7 bases and J gave up 1 base, with 10 bases separating them. This CDR3 is CASTPTVNTGELFF. The CDR3 DNA sequence: TGTGCCAGCACCCCGACCGTGAACACCGGGGAGCTGTTTTTT. Based on the CDR3 plus reference TRBV7-6 and TRBJ2-2, the full variable domain is GAGVSQSPRYKVTKRGQDVALRCDPISGHVSLYWYRQALGQGPEFLTYFNYEAQQDKSGLPNDRFSAERPEGSISTLTIQRTEQRDSAMYRCASTPTVNTGELFFGEGSRLTVL.

This clonotype has ten or more counts. The V and J genes are TRBV2 and TRBJ2-1, with 8 bases that match TRBD2. Germline loops: CDR1 SNHLY, CDR2 FYNNEI. J was trimmed by 0 bases and V by 7 bases; bases with no gene match: 2. This CDR3 spans 14 amino acids. CDR3: CASNRGGSYNEQFF. As DNA, the CDR3 is TGTGCCAGCAATCGGGGGGGCTCCTACAATGAGCAGTTCTTC.

This clonotype was observed at least ten times. The chain combines TRBV20-1 with TRBJ2-7, with TRBD1 identical over 8 bases. V shed 0 bases and J 3 bases; nucleotides not matched to a gene: 7. Germline V gene data show CDR1 as DFQATT and CDR2 as SNEGSKA (reference sequence). This CDR3 is 15 amino acids long. The CDR3 coding sequence is TGCAGTGCTAGAGATGGTTTCAGGGGGCACTACGAGCAGTACTTC. Translating it yields CSARDGFRGHYEQYF.

This clonotype was counted ten times or more. This sequence joins TRBV7-8 and TRBJ2-3; perhaps TRBD2 as D (6 bases). The CDR3 is made up of 16 amino acids. Trimming took 4 bases from V and 4 from J, leaving 18 bases between them. The germline V gene encodes CDR1 SGHVS and CDR2 FQNEAQ. The CDR3 nucleotides read TGTGCCAGCAGCTCCGGGCTAGCGTCTGGGGCAGATACGCAGTATTTT. It translates to CASSSGLASGADTQYF.

This clonotype was detected only a few times. The rearrangement links TRBV6-1 to TRBJ2-6, with D unresolved. V shed 6 bases and J shed 2 bases, with 20 bases lying between them. CDR1 MNHNS and CDR2 SASEGT come from the germline V gene. The CDR3 covers 18 residues. The chain's CDR3 is CASSRDTDVSPGANVLTF. The DNA for the CDR3 is TGTGCCAGCAGCCGCGACACCGATGTCTCGCCTGGGGCCAACGTCCTGACTTTC.

This CDR3 is CASSVGRDYEQYF. CDR3 nucleotides: TGTGCCAGCAGCGTAGGACGGGACTACGAGCAGTACTTC. J is TRBJ2-7 and V is TRBV9, with a tentative D call TRBD2 (5 bases). The V gene lost 0 bases and the J gene lost 3 bases, with 7 bases spanning the gap. The V gene's germline CDR1 is SGDLS and CDR2 YYNGEE. The CDR3 extends over 13 amino acids.

This clonotype occurred a few times. The chain carries TRBV5-1 and TRBJ2-5, with D possibly being TRBD1 or TRBD2 (6 bases each). V was cut by 1 base and J by 2 bases, with 12 bases left in between. Germline CDR1 and CDR2: SGHRS and YFSETQ. The CDR3 spans 15 residues. CDR3 region: CASSLPRGGQETQYF. The CDR3 DNA reads as TGCGCCAGCAGCTTGCCCAGGGGAGGACAAGAGACCCAGTACTTC.

At least ten counts were recorded for this clonotype. The chain employs TRBV5-5 and TRBJ2-1, with D possibly TRBD1 on 5 matching bases. This CDR3 spans 16 amino acids. The germline gives CDR1 SGHKS, CDR2 YYEKEE (reference sequence). V lost 4 bases to trimming and J lost 0 bases, with 14 bases between them. As DNA, the CDR3 is TGTGCCAGCAGCCGAGCATCCAGGGTCTCCTACAATGAGCAGTTCTTC. Amino acid sequence: CASSRASRVSYNEQFF.

This clonotype was counted many times. The chain combines TRBV20-1 with TRBJ1-6, with unresolved D. Germline V gives CDR1 DFQATT, CDR2 SNEGSKA (reference sequence). V shed 5 bases and J shed 0 bases, with 17 bases lying between them. The CDR3 has 17 residues. This CDR3 is CSADRAPLSSYNSPLHF. CDR3 DNA: TGCAGTGCTGACCGGGCCCCCCTTAGCTCCTATAATTCACCCCTCCACTTT.

The sample holds many counts of this clonotype. The V call is TRBV5-5, the J call TRBJ2-3; a weak D match, TRBD1 (5 bases). V dropped 3 bases and J dropped 2 bases, with 16 bases sitting between them. CDR3 length equals 16 residues. Germline CDR1 reads SGHKS; CDR2 reads YYEKEE (reference sequence). CDR3 loop: CASSSAHGAPTDTQYF. CDR3 nucleotide sequence: TGTGCCAGCAGCTCCGCGCATGGGGCCCCCACAGATACGCAGTATTTT.

The table lists this clonotype with a few counts. The genes are TRBV7-8 and TRBJ2-1; D is unclear. Germline V gene data show CDR1 as SGHVS and CDR2 as FQNEAQ. The V end lost 4 bases, the J end lost 0 bases, and 10 bases lay between the germline ends. CDR3 size: 15 residues. The CDR3 sequence: CASSSPASSYNEQFF. The CDR3 nucleotides are TGTGCCAGCAGCTCCCCGGCCAGCTCCTACAATGAGCAGTTCTTC.

This clonotype was counted between two and nine times. The gene calls are TRBV5-4 and TRBJ1-1, with no clear D. The CDR3 length is 15 residues. Germline V gene data show CDR1 as SGHNT and CDR2 as YYREEE (reference sequence). V was cut by 0 bases and J by 0 bases, with 9 bases left in between. In DNA, the CDR3 is TGTGCCAGCAGCTTGGTTCGGGCCATGAACACTGAAGCTTTCTTT. Protein: CASSLVRAMNTEAFF.

At least ten counts were recorded for this clonotype. V and J are TRBV2 and TRBJ1-1; D is unresolved. From germline, CDR1 is SNHLY and CDR2 FYNNEI. Trimming removed 10 bases from V and 5 bases from J, with 14 bases in between. The CDR3 is 12 amino acids. CDR3 coding DNA: TGTGCCACCCTCGACGGGAGGACTGAAGCTTTCTTT. It translates to CATLDGRTEAFF.

This clonotype occurred once. The chain links TRBV5-6 to TRBJ1-2; perhaps TRBD1 as D (5 bases). The germline V and J ends were trimmed by 1 base and 8 bases, with 18 bases remaining between them. Germline loops: CDR1 SGHDT, CDR2 YYEEEE. The CDR3 covers 15 residues. For the CDR3, the DNA is TGTGCCAGCAGCTTGTTGGGGACTGGGCTTGCGGGCTACACCTTC. Protein product: CASSLLGTGLAGYTF.

CDR3 loop: CASSLGQDNYNEQFF. The CDR3 DNA reads TGTGCCAGCAGTTTGGGGCAGGACAACTACAATGAGCAGTTCTTC. The chain carries TRBV6-2 or TRBV6-3 and TRBJ2-1; tentatively, D is TRBD1 (5 bases). In germline, CDR1 is MNHEY, CDR2 SVGEGT. This CDR3 contains 15 residues. The ends were cut back, 4 bases at V and 3 bases at J, with 13 bases in the middle.

The chain couples TRBV29-1 to TRBJ2-1, with 10 bases matching TRBD2. This CDR3 region has 13 residues. Germline V gives CDR1 SQVTM, CDR2 ANQGSEA. The V and J ends lost 6 bases and 9 bases, in that order; junction bases with no gene match: 8. The CDR3 reads CSVQLLAGSEQFF. The DNA for the CDR3 is TGCAGCGTCCAATTACTAGCGGGATCTGAGCAGTTCTTC.

This chain joins TRBV9 and TRBJ1-2, with unresolved D. CDR1 SGDLS and CDR2 YYNGEE come from the germline V gene. CDR3 length: 11 residues. Trimming took off 0 bases at V and 7 bases at J, with 4 bases between the two ends. The CDR3 DNA reads TGTGCCAGCAGCGTAGGCCGTGGCTACACCTTC. Translated, it gives CASSVGRGYTF.

This clonotype was recorded a few times. The V gene is TRBV25-1, the J gene TRBJ1-1; TRBD1 aligns across 12 bases. The CDR3 consists of 14 residues. Germline trimming cut 7 bases from V and 2 bases from J; bases unmatched to any gene: 2. Germline lookup yields CDR1 MGHDK and CDR2 SYGVNS. CDR3 loop: CASMGTGGNTEAFF. The CDR3 DNA follows: TGTGCCAGCATGGGGACAGGGGGCAACACTGAAGCTTTCTTT.

At least ten counts were recorded for this clonotype. The chain couples TRBV28 to TRBJ2-1, with 7 bases that match TRBD2. The CDR3 runs to 17 residues. Trimming removed 2 bases from V and 4 bases from J; junction bases left unmatched: 11. CDR1 and CDR2 (germline): MDHEN, SYDVKM. In nucleotides, the CDR3 is TGTGCCAGCAGTTTAAGGTTCGGCGGGGGAAGGTACAATGAGCAGTTCTTC. It translates to CASSLRFGGGRYNEQFF.

This clonotype was recorded at least ten times. The chain uses TRBV6-1 and TRBJ1-1; D not resolved. This CDR3 region has 12 residues. Trimming cost V 7 bases and J 1 base, with 7 bases left between them. The germline CDR1 and CDR2 sequences are MNHNS and SASEGT. The CDR3 bases are TGTGCCAGCAAAGAGGGGAACACTGAAGCTTTCTTT. Translated: CASKEGNTEAFF.